The T cell receptor (beta chain) described here comes from a study of blood T cell repertoires in COVID-19. Authors' data handling: For nucleated cells, counts were estimated from reference gene primer amplification. The repertoire was sequenced with immunoSEQ multiplex PCR; TCRdb's copy has only in-frame clones and lacks some. Clonal size and the V and J genes are those of that table, whereas D and trimming came from the DNA. Here the sample spans 130,000 to 150,000 clones, more than 70% being singletons. V lost 3 bases, J lost 0 bases, and 6 bases stayed unmatched. This CDR3 has 19 amino acids. CDR1 SGDLS and CDR2 YYNGEE come from the germline V gene.

The rearrangement uses TRBV9 and TRBJ2-2, with TRBD2 identical over 15 bases. The TCR comes from a man aged 45-65 years with active or convalescent COVID-19. Sequenced sample: peripheral blood. The DNA of the CDR3 is TGTGCCAGCAGCGGGGGACTAGCGGGAGGAGTTACGAACACCGGGGAGCTGTTTTTT. Its protein is CASSGGLAGGVTNTGELFF.